This passage covers 25 T cell receptor beta chains from one sample sequenced in a study of CD8+ T cells in alopecia areata. As the sequencing template, cDNA was produced by extracting RNA and reverse transcribing it. TCRdb keeps only in-frame clones here, not all; method: immunoSEQ multiplex PCR. The sample shows about 200,000 clones, around three fifths of them seen only once. The sequencing sample was made of CD8+ T cells sorted from blood. The origin of the receptors is a human donor in good health.

V usage is TRBV6-1 and J usage is TRBJ1-2; D is unclear. The CDR3 consists of 13 residues. Germline CDR1 MNHNS, CDR2 SASEGT. Trimming cost V 8 bases and J 3 bases, with 13 bases left between them. Here the CDR3 DNA reads TGTGCCAGCTCCAACCTCGGGGACTATGGCTACACCTTC. Translation: CASSNLGDYGYTF.

This clone was found a few times. The chain carries TRBV6-5 and TRBJ2-5; the match to TRBD2 covers 13 bases. The CDR3 totals 14 residues. Losses at the gene ends were 5 bases for V and 9 bases for J; bases not matched to a gene: 6. The germline V gene encodes CDR1 MNHEY and CDR2 SVGAGI. CDR3 region: CASSEGLAGPSQYF. The DNA of the CDR3 is TGTGCCAGCAGTGAGGGACTAGCGGGGCCGTCCCAGTACTTC.

This clone has more than one count but fewer than ten. The rearrangement joins TRBV19 to TRBJ2-3; no firm D call. The CDR3 sequence is 13 residues long. Deletions cut 8 bases from V and 0 bases from J, with 9 bases between. Germline V gives CDR1 LNHDA, CDR2 SQIVND (reference sequence). CDR3: CASSALSTDTQYF. CDR3 DNA: TGTGCCAGTTCAGCCCTCAGCACAGATACGCAGTATTTT.

The CDR3 nucleotides are TGTGCCAGCAGTGACCCGTTTCAGCATGGCTACACCTTC. Its translation is CASSDPFQHGYTF. The chain recombines TRBV2 with TRBJ1-2; D is ambiguous. V was pared by 3 bases and J by 6 bases, with 11 bases between. The CDR3 has 13 amino acids. Germline V gives CDR1 SNHLY, CDR2 FYNNEI.

This clone was seen more than once but under ten times. In DNA, the CDR3 is TGTGCCAGCAGCCTACCACTGGGCTACGAGCAGTACTTC. This encodes CASSLPLGYEQYF. The chain uses TRBV7-9 and TRBJ2-7; D not resolved. Trimming took 5 bases from V and 3 from J, leaving 11 bases between them. Germline values: CDR1 SEHNR, CDR2 FQNEAQ (reference sequence). The CDR3 is 13 amino acids.

The J gene is TRBJ1-1, the V gene TRBV29-1; D not resolved. The CDR3 is 10 residues long. V was cut by 4 bases and J by 8 bases, with 8 bases left in between. Germline CDR1 and CDR2: SQVTM and ANQGSEA. As DNA, the CDR3 is TGCAGCGTTGGGCAGGACGAAGCTTTCTTT. Translated, it gives CSVGQDEAFF.

This clone appeared a few times. The rearrangement uses TRBV13 and TRBJ2-5, with D uncertain. The germline gives CDR1 PRHDT, CDR2 FYEKMQ (reference sequence). This CDR3 has 12 amino acids. The V end was cut by 5 bases, the J end by 2 bases, with 6 bases between. The CDR3 nucleotides read TGTGCCAGCAGCGAACCACAAGAGACCCAGTACTTC. The encoded protein is CASSEPQETQYF. Complete variable domain (other parts from reference TRBV13 and TRBJ2-5): AAGVIQSPRHLIKEKRETATLKCYPIPRHDTVYWYQQGPGQDPQFLISFYEKMQSDKGSIPDRFSAQQFSDYHSELNMSSLELGDSALYFCASSEPQETQYFGPGTRLLVL.

The V call is TRBV13, the J call TRBJ1-4, with TRBD1 matching over 9 bases. The CDR3 runs 15 residues. In germline, CDR1 is PRHDT, CDR2 FYEKMQ (reference sequence). With V trimmed by 1 base and J by 5 bases, 2 bases remained unmatched. The CDR3 DNA is TGTGCCAGCAGCTTAGAAGGGACAGGGAATGAAAAACTGTTTTTT. As protein: CASSLEGTGNEKLFF.

V and J are TRBV15 and TRBJ2-1, with D possibly being TRBD2 (5 bases). Between the trimmed V and J ends, which lost 5 bases and 5 bases, there was a span of 16 bases. This CDR3 is built from 15 residues. Germline CDR1 is LNHNV and CDR2 is YYDKDF (reference sequence). CDR3 sequence: CATSAPGAGDNEQFF. Written as DNA, the CDR3 is TGTGCCACCAGCGCCCCAGGCGCGGGCGACAATGAGCAGTTCTTC.

The chain recombines TRBV4-1 with TRBJ2-7, with 7 bases matching TRBD1. Trimming took 4 bases from V and 2 from J; bases not matched to a gene: 8. This CDR3 spans 15 amino acids. CDR1 and CDR2 from the germline V gene are MGHRA and YSYEKL. CDR3 residues: CASSRYRTGAYEQYF. CDR3 nucleotides: TGCGCCAGCAGCCGCTACCGGACAGGTGCCTACGAGCAGTACTTC.

The chain joins TRBV7-6 to TRBJ2-1; TRBD1 aligns across 11 bases. Per germline, CDR1 SGHVS and CDR2 FNYEAQ. V dropped 4 bases and J dropped 9; count of bases not matched to a gene: 5. The CDR3 is 14 amino acids. The CDR3 nucleotides are TGTGCCAGCAGCTACGGACAGGGGGCTAGTGAGCAGTTCTTC. This gives the protein CASSYGQGASEQFF.

The rearrangement uses TRBV27 and TRBJ2-7, with 7 bases that match TRBD1. CDR1 and CDR2 from the germline V gene are MNHEY and SMNVEV (reference sequence). The CDR3 is made up of 15 amino acids. V trimming: 2 bases; J trimming: 2 bases; junction bases outside the gene matches: 6. The CDR3 coding sequence is TGTGCCAGCAGTTTAATGGCAGGGGGTACCTACGAGCAGTACTTC. Translated: CASSLMAGGTYEQYF.

The genes are TRBV2 and TRBJ2-1; 7 nucleotides align to TRBD2. This CDR3 is 13 amino acids long. Per germline, CDR1 SNHLY and CDR2 FYNNEI. J gave up 3 bases and V 4 bases, and 0 bases lay outside the gene matches. In nucleotides, the CDR3 is TGTGCCAGCAGTGGGACTAGCTACAATGAGCAGTTCTTC. It translates to CASSGTSYNEQFF.

The V and J genes are TRBV18 and TRBJ2-5; the D gene could be TRBD1 or TRBD2 (7 bases each). This CDR3 contains 14 residues. Germline V lookup: CDR1 KGHSH, CDR2 LQKENI. Trimming pared 5 bases from V and 5 bases from J, leaving 15 bases between. The CDR3 protein is CASSAGARGETQYF. The CDR3 DNA is TGTGCCAGCTCAGCGGGGGCCAGGGGGGAGACCCAGTACTTC.

The V gene is TRBV27, the J gene TRBJ1-4, with D uncertain. The germline CDR1 and CDR2 sequences are MNHEY and SMNVEV (reference sequence). CDR3 length: 14 residues. The germline V and J ends were trimmed by 4 bases and 5 bases, with 11 bases remaining between them. The CDR3 bases are TGTGCCAGCAGTTATGCGGGATCGAATGAAAAACTGTTTTTT. This sequence encodes CASSYAGSNEKLFF.

Only a few counts were recorded for this clone. This chain links TRBV4-1 with TRBJ1-1; D unresolved. Germline V gene lookup returns CDR1 MGHRA and CDR2 YSYEKL. V was pared by 0 bases and J by 6 bases, with 11 bases between. This CDR3 region has 14 residues. The CDR3 protein is CASSQDSGSPEAFF. The CDR3 DNA is TGCGCCAGCAGCCAAGATTCGGGGAGCCCTGAAGCTTTCTTT.

The chain is built from TRBV25-1 and TRBJ2-5, with D possibly being TRBD1 (6 bases). Trimming took 5 bases from V and 1 from J, leaving 20 bases between them. The CDR3 sequence is 17 residues long. Germline V gene sequence: CDR1 MGHDK, CDR2 SYGVNS. The chain's CDR3 is CASSPQGGSVLQETQYF. The CDR3, as DNA: TGTGCCAGCAGTCCTCAAGGGGGTTCAGTTCTCCAAGAGACCCAGTACTTC.

This clone appeared once. This rearrangement joins TRBV4-2 to TRBJ2-5, with 8 nucleotides matching TRBD2. After removal of 2 bases from V and 0 bases from J, the junction contained 5 bases not matched to a gene. The CDR3 contains 16 residues. Germline CDR1 reads LGHNA; CDR2 reads YNFKEQ. DNA for the CDR3: TGTGCCAGCAGCCAATCAGCGGGGGATTACCAAGAGACCCAGTACTTC. Translating gives CASSQSAGDYQETQYF.

The chain couples TRBV6-5 to TRBJ1-1; no reliable D call. The CDR3 has 12 amino acids. Germline V gives CDR1 MNHEY, CDR2 SVGAGI. V lost 9 bases, J lost 1 base, and 9 bases lay in between. The CDR3 DNA reads as TGTGCCAGTACGCCGGGGAACACTGAAGCTTTCTTT. Translated: CASTPGNTEAFF.

The rearrangement joins TRBV9 to TRBJ2-1, with D maybe TRBD2 (6 bases). The CDR3 covers 14 residues. With 0 bases removed from V and 6 bases from J, the gap between germline ends came to 10 bases. CDR1 and CDR2 from the germline V gene are SGDLS and YYNGEE. The CDR3 region has the DNA TGTGCCAGCAGCGTAGGGGATAGCGGCAATGAGCAGTTCTTC. Its protein is CASSVGDSGNEQFF.

This clone was observed a few times. The rearrangement uses TRBV5-1 and TRBJ1-2; D ambiguous. V lost 0 bases, J lost 4 bases, and 7 bases lay in between. CDR3 length: 13 amino acids. CDR1 is SGHRS, CDR2 YFSETQ, per germline. The CDR3 coding sequence is TGCGCCAGCAGCTTGGGTGTACCCTATGGCTACACCTTC. As protein: CASSLGVPYGYTF.

V is TRBV29-1 and J is TRBJ2-7; no clear D. The CDR3 is 14 residues long. V was pared by 0 bases and J by 1 base, with 10 bases between. Germline V gives CDR1 SQVTM, CDR2 ANQGSEA. CDR3 residues: CSVEDRNSSYEQYF. The CDR3 DNA reads TGCAGCGTTGAAGATCGGAACAGTTCCTACGAGCAGTACTTC.

This clone appeared a single time. The J gene is TRBJ1-6, the V gene TRBV29-1; the D gene is possibly TRBD1 (5 bases). CDR1 is SQVTM and CDR2 is ANQGSEA in the germline V gene. Trimming removed 6 bases at V and 4 bases at J, with 16 bases between. This CDR3 comprises 15 residues. The CDR3 region has the DNA TGCAGCGTCTCCGTGGTGGGGGAGTATAATTCACCCCTCCACTTT. Translation: CSVSVVGEYNSPLHF. The full variable domain, with the rest looked up from reference TRBV29-1 and TRBJ1-6, is SAVISQKPSRDICQRGTSLTIQCQVDSQVTMMFWYRQQPGQSLTLIATANQGSEATYESGFVIDKFPISRPNLTFSTLTVSNMSPEDSSIYLCSVSVVGEYNSPLHFGNGTRLTVT.

This clone occurred a few times. The chain recombines TRBV29-1 with TRBJ1-1; no reliable D call. Germline V gene sequence: CDR1 SQVTM, CDR2 ANQGSEA. The CDR3 has 13 amino acids. Trimming removed 5 bases from V and 2 bases from J, with 12 bases in between. CDR3 in DNA: TGCAGCGTTAATAAGGGAGACAACACTGAAGCTTTCTTT. This codes for CSVNKGDNTEAFF.

Note on this clone: This same CDR3 is encoded by further DNA sequences in the sample. The chain is built from TRBV4-1 and TRBJ2-7, with D hard to call. Looked up from germline, CDR1 is MGHRA and CDR2 is YSYEKL. This CDR3 has 12 residues. Deletions cut 0 bases from V and 3 bases from J, with 3 bases between. This chain's CDR3 is CASSQEGYEQYF. DNA of the CDR3: TGCGCCAGCAGCCAAGAAGGCTACGAGCAGTACTTC.